This entry describes one TCR beta chain. These data belong to a study of blood T cell repertoires in COVID-19. Across the study: From T cells, B-cell-depleted T cells, or PBMCs came the material, which was cDNA or gDNA.

TCRdb's table, derived via immunoSEQ multiplex PCR, lists solely in-frame clones and lacks some. This table holds around 290,000 clones, approximately 90% found once. The sequenced sample was peripheral blood. The receptor was derived from a man between 40 and 49 years old with acute or convalescent COVID-19.

CDR3 nucleotides: TGTGCCAGCAGCTACAAGGACATTTCTGGAAACACCATATATTTT. Translated: CASSYKDISGNTIYF. The V call is TRBV4-2, the J call TRBJ1-3; D perhaps matches TRBD1 (5 bases). This CDR3 comprises 15 residues. Germline CDR1 is LGHNA and CDR2 is YNFKEQ. Deletions cut 5 bases from V and 1 base from J, with 12 bases between.